This T cell receptor (beta chain) was retrieved from a study of shared clonotypes between healthy human individuals. Overall study results and limits: Represented diversity, genetic and exposure-history alike, was limited by few donors.

As to this clone: Its antigen remains unidentified. Within the sample, other DNA sequences also encode this same CDR3.

This CDR3 contains 12 residues. Trimming shortened V by 3 bases and J by 1 base, and 6 bases separated the two germline ends. Germline CDR1 is SQVTM and CDR2 is ANQGSEA. All participating donors were Caucasian adults from Nashville, Tennessee. Several immunoSEQ 96-well plates shared each subset's DNA, each plate a replicate. The repertoire was sequenced with immunoSEQ multiplex PCR; TCRdb's copy has only in-frame clones and lacks some. Altogether more than 2 million clones are present, 85% to 95% being singletons, with the ten largest covering roughly 0.13%. This clonotype was obtained from a man aged 18 to 29 in good health. The rearrangement uses TRBV29-1 and TRBJ1-1, with D uncertain. Sequenced material: naive CD4+ T cells sorted from blood. Subset defined: CD45RA+ positively selected. CDR3 sequence: CSVDRANTEAFF. The CDR3 DNA reads as TGCAGCGTTGATAGGGCGAACACTGAAGCTTTCTTT.